This T cell receptor (beta chain) was obtained from a study of blood T cells in healthy people across ages. Study-wide results and limits: The study found TCR beta diversity correlated strongly with naive T cell percentage.

Next came a second PCR, run for about 6 to 12 cycles, which used a sample-barcoded 5' primer along with a J-beta primer mix. TCRdb used MiXCR to reprocess the 5' RACE reads, holding one entry per CDR3 protein. Of 1.4 million or so distinct CDR3 sequences listed, approximately 42% are singletons. About this clonotype: Its antigen is still unknown.

The origin of this receptor is a woman aged 18-35 years in good health. The sequenced sample consisted of blood.

DNA for the CDR3: TGTGCCAGCAGTTCCCGAGGCGGGGGGCTCAATGAGCAGTTCTTC. This gives the protein CASSSRGGGLNEQFF. The chain is built from TRBV27 and TRBJ2-1; 8 positions match TRBD2. After removal of 4 bases from V and 6 bases from J, the junction contained 8 bases not matched to a gene. The CDR3 is made up of 15 amino acids. Germline V CDR1 and CDR2: MNHEY, SMNVEV (reference sequence).